The rows below give T cell receptor beta chains drawn from one sample of a study of blood T cell repertoires in COVID-19. The repertoire was sequenced with immunoSEQ multiplex PCR; TCRdb's copy has only in-frame clones and lacks some. The sample records tens of thousands of clones, 85% to 90% being singletons. Sequencing was performed on peripheral blood. These receptor sequences come from a human donor in a cohort sampled during active COVID-19. CDR3s leave out the opening cysteine and the closing phenylalanine or tryptophan. Fields, in order: J gene, V gene, CDR3 protein.

>TRBJ2-1|TRBV29-1
SVRHNEQF
>TRBJ2-3|TRBV5-4
ASSSTGLSDTQY
>TRBJ1-6|TRBV6-5
ASSYSINSPLH
>TRBJ2-5|TRBV20-1
SLDSRETQY
>TRBJ2-1|TRBV19
ASSAIVQAKEQF
>TRBJ2-7|TRBV28
ASSLFGTAYEQY
>TRBJ2-1|TRBV9
ASSVGGTGLYNEQF
>TRBJ1-6|TRBV6-6
ASSIGQGVVSPLH
>TRBJ2-5|TRBV4-2
ASSPRSGDQETQY
>TRBJ2-2|TRBV7-6
ASSRGTGLGAGELF
>TRBJ1-2|TRBV4-2
ASSQDVVAKDYGYT
>TRBJ2-5|TRBV3-1/TRBV3-2
ASSPIAGGAETQY
>TRBJ1-1|TRBV5-1
ASSPGLPEAF
>TRBJ2-3|TRBV7-2
ASSPLAGSWGADTQY
>TRBJ2-1|TRBV5-1
ASSLALRTREGEQF
>TRBJ2-1|TRBV7-3
ASSLTTDYNNEQF
>TRBJ1-3|TRBV9
ASSANRGTGNTIY
>TRBJ1-5|TRBV15
ATSGDTSGGQPQH
>TRBJ1-1|TRBV28
ASSPPRSMNTEAF
>TRBJ2-2|TRBV13
ASSFYSNTGELF
>TRBJ2-2|TRBV29-1
SVERGLGGELF
>TRBJ1-2|TRBV6-1
ASSEGPGVGGYT
>TRBJ1-6|TRBV11-2
ASSRGGGENSPLH
>TRBJ2-1|TRBV19
ASSMWDSSNEQF
>TRBJ2-1|TRBV15
ATSTRSGGFNEQF
>TRBJ2-4|TRBV5-1
ASSLLASGKNIQY
>TRBJ1-1|TRBV18
ASSIGQGHTEAF
>TRBJ1-2|TRBV5-5
ASSLVDRPDGYT
>TRBJ1-6|TRBV18
ASSPQGMNSPLH
>TRBJ2-7|TRBV29-1
SVASEVYEQY
>TRBJ2-5|TRBV27
ATSSGNRRSETQY
>TRBJ1-3|TRBV9
ASSPTTGVGGNTIY
>TRBJ2-2|TRBV3-1/TRBV3-2
ASSPVVAGVLELF
>TRBJ2-2|TRBV4-2
ASSPSPYGTGELF
>TRBJ1-1|TRBV19
ASSQTGDTEAF
>TRBJ2-7|TRBV27
ASSPGTGGWEQY
>TRBJ2-1|TRBV9
ASSDDLVGQGYNEQF
>TRBJ2-3|TRBV10-1
ASRAAGDHHTQY
>TRBJ2-7|TRBV6-5
ATSTPISYEQY
>TRBJ2-3|TRBV18
ASARGSSGGTDTQY
>TRBJ1-1|TRBV19
ASTGQQRTEAF
>TRBJ2-3|TRBV9
ASSAGLAGDTSTDTQY
>TRBJ2-5|TRBV12-3/TRBV12-4
ASSLNLAETQY
>TRBJ1-6|TRBV2
ASNTGRDSPLH
>TRBJ2-4|TRBV7-6
ASRVLSGCKNIQY
>TRBJ2-2|TRBV5-1
ASSLAPGAGNTGELF
>TRBJ1-1|TRBV5-1
ASSLGRGSNTEAF
>TRBJ1-5|TRBV6-6
ASSPTGESNQPQH
>TRBJ2-7|TRBV10-3
AISESGLFGVYEQY
>TRBJ1-2|TRBV7-3
ASSSYTGGYGRYGYT
>TRBJ1-1|TRBV10-2
ASSEPDSPGTEAF
>TRBJ2-3|TRBV19
ASSPRQGVRDTQY
>TRBJ2-5|TRBV4-1
ASSQPVQETQY
>TRBJ2-1|TRBV5-4
ASSLASGNEQF
>TRBJ1-2|TRBV25-1
ASSDLGRSIGYT
>TRBJ2-5|TRBV7-2
ASSSTSGGETQY
>TRBJ1-4|TRBV4-1
ASSQDRGTGGEKLF
>TRBJ2-5|TRBV30
AWSSGGEETQY
>TRBJ2-1|TRBV3-1/TRBV3-2
ASSHGSGLDEQF